This TCR beta chain was captured in a study of T-cell reconstitution after alpha-beta-depleted transplantation in children. Unique molecular identifiers were built into the TCRbeta library. TCRdb re-called the PCR reads through MiXCR, storing one row per CDR3 protein. Of about 460,000 distinct CDR3 sequences in the sample, roughly an eighth were seen once. The sequence came from a human donor who donated a stem cell graft to a child with combined immunodeficiency. The input for sequencing was PBMCs from the stem cell graft donor, taken from the stem cell graft.

In DNA, the CDR3 is TGTGCCAGCAGCTCCGGGACAGAGGGCTACTACAATGAGCAGTTCTTC. Protein: CASSSGTEGYYNEQFF. The genes are TRBV7-2 and TRBJ2-1, with TRBD1 identical over 7 bases. Germline lookup yields CDR1 SGHTA and CDR2 FQGNSA. V trimming: 4 bases; J trimming: 3 bases; junction bases outside the gene matches: 9. The CDR3 runs 16 residues.